These 17 T cell receptor beta chains came from one sample sequenced in a study of blood T cells in healthy people across ages (dated by TCRdb to 2014 to 2015). The library relied on 5' RACE. TCRdb names Illumina HiSeq 2500 as the instrument used. The second PCR ran for about 6 to 12 cycles and used a J-beta primer mix along with a sample-barcoded 5' primer. TCRdb reran the public reads through fastp at Q25 and MiXCR, keeping productive beta chains. Each entry is one CDR3 protein sequence, shown with its most common DNA and genes. Counted in this sample were over a million distinct CDR3 sequences; roughly 40% of them appeared once. The top ten clonotypes cover roughly 7.9% of the sample. Sequenced input: blood. These receptors were obtained from a woman younger than 30 in good health.

V usage is TRBV6-1 and J usage is TRBJ2-5; 8 bases match TRBD2. The CDR3 runs 18 residues. V trimming: 5 bases; J trimming: 1 base; junction bases outside the gene matches: 15. CDR1 and CDR2 (germline): MNHNS, SASEGT. The CDR3 bases are TGTGCCAGCAGTCTTTTGCCCAGCGGGGGATCAAGCCAAGAGACCCAGTACTTC. Its protein product is CASSLLPSGGSSQETQYF.

The V and J genes are TRBV20-1 and TRBJ1-2, with D possibly matching TRBD1 (5 bases). The CDR3 length is 13 residues. The germline V gene has CDR1 DFQATT and CDR2 SNEGSKA (reference sequence). Trimming pared 5 bases from V and 6 bases from J, leaving 16 bases between. CDR3 in amino acids: CSARRSRVDGYTF. CDR3 sequence (DNA): TGCAGTGCTCGCCGGAGCAGGGTGGATGGCTACACCTTC.

On this clonotype: A read error is possible here, since a much larger clone lies one base away. The V and J genes are TRBV10-3 and TRBJ2-7; D possibly corresponds to TRBD1 (5 bases). The CDR3 runs 12 residues. Per germline, CDR1 ENHRY and CDR2 SYGVKD. The chain's CDR3 is CAISSTAYERYF. In DNA form, the CDR3 reads TGTGCCATCAGCTCGACAGCCTACGAGCGGTACTTC.

This clonotype was detected ten times or more. The rearrangement uses TRBV29-1 and TRBJ2-7; D tentatively fits TRBD1 or TRBD2 (6 bases each). Deletions cut 3 bases from V and 4 bases from J, with 13 bases between. CDR1 and CDR2 (germline): SQVTM, ANQGSEA. CDR3 length equals 13 residues. The CDR3 region is CSVEGTGRYEQYF. For the CDR3, the DNA is TGCAGCGTTGAGGGTACAGGGAGGTACGAGCAGTACTTC.

This clonotype was detected only a few times. This chain uses TRBV20-1 with TRBJ2-7, with D possibly TRBD1 on 5 matching bases. The CDR3 covers 14 residues. V was shortened by 1 base and J by 4 bases, with 14 bases between the two germline ends. CDR1 is DFQATT and CDR2 is SNEGSKA in the germline V gene (reference sequence). As DNA, the CDR3 is TGCAGTGCTAGAGTCCGTGACAGAGGATACGAGCAGTACTTC. This sequence encodes CSARVRDRGYEQYF.

The chain joins TRBV6-1 to TRBJ1-1, with 9 bases lining up with TRBD1. The germline CDR1 and CDR2 sequences are MNHNS and SASEGT. This CDR3 region has 17 residues. V shed 7 bases and J 9 bases; nucleotides not matched to a gene: 21. The CDR3 sequence: CASTNGRDRDRVAKAFF. In nucleotides, the CDR3 is TGTGCCAGCACTAACGGCCGGGACAGGGATCGGGTCGCAAAAGCTTTCTTT.

The chain combines TRBV3-1 with TRBJ1-3, with 9 nucleotides matching TRBD1. CDR3 length: 16 amino acids. V shed 4 bases and J 0 bases; nucleotides not matched to a gene: 4. CDR1 and CDR2 (germline): LGHDT, YNNKEL (reference sequence). The CDR3 loop reads CASSLPGQGSGNTIYF. In DNA form, the CDR3 reads TGTGCCAGCAGCCTGCCGGGACAGGGCTCTGGAAACACCATATATTTT.

The V gene is TRBV12-3 or TRBV12-4, the J gene TRBJ2-5; 7 nucleotides match TRBD2. This CDR3 comprises 13 residues. V shed 10 bases, J shed 4 bases, and the junction held 9 bases outside the gene matches. The CDR3 nucleotides are TGTGCCAACAGGCCTAGCGGTGTAGAGACCCAGTACTTC. Protein sequence: CANRPSGVETQYF.

This clonotype was counted between two and nine times. This chain joins TRBV29-1 and TRBJ1-1, with D possibly matching TRBD1 (6 bases). The CDR3 spans 14 residues. Germline V lookup: CDR1 SQVTM, CDR2 ANQGSEA. V lost 6 bases to trimming and J lost 1 base, with 15 bases between them. The CDR3 loop is CSVGRGTQNTEAFF. The CDR3 coding sequence is TGCAGCGTCGGCCGGGGGACACAGAACACTGAAGCTTTCTTT. Drawing the rest from reference TRBV29-1 and TRBJ1-1, the complete variable domain is SAVISQKPSRDICQRGTSLTIQCQVDSQVTMMFWYRQQPGQSLTLIATANQGSEATYESGFVIDKFPISRPNLTFSTLTVSNMSPEDSSIYLCSVGRGTQNTEAFFGQGTRLTVV.

This clonotype was observed a handful of times. This chain joins TRBV29-1 and TRBJ1-2; D may be TRBD1 (5 bases). Germline V gene sequence: CDR1 SQVTM, CDR2 ANQGSEA. V was shortened by 5 bases and J by 6 bases, with 10 bases between the two germline ends. This CDR3 has 11 amino acids. The CDR3 DNA follows: TGCAGCGTTAAGACAGAAGATGGCTACACCTTC. Amino acids: CSVKTEDGYTF.

This clonotype turned up a few times. The rearrangement joins TRBV6-5 to TRBJ1-5, with 8 nucleotides matching TRBD1. Germline V gene lookup returns CDR1 MNHEY and CDR2 SVGAGI. The CDR3 is 15 residues long. Losses at the gene ends were 4 bases for V and 5 bases for J; bases not matched to a gene: 7. Here the CDR3 DNA reads TGTGCCAGCAGTTCGGACAGGGATGCAGATCAGCCCCAGCATTTT. Translating gives CASSSDRDADQPQHF.

In the case of this clonotype: A read error may produce the germline difference seen at one junction end. V and J are TRBV5-1 and TRBJ1-3; D ambiguous. There are 12 residues in the CDR3. CDR1 and CDR2 from the germline V gene are SGHRS and YFSETQ. The CDR3 sequence: CAGSLDGNTIYF. Written as DNA, the CDR3 is TGCGCCGGCAGCTTGGATGGAAACACCATATATTTT.

The chain recombines TRBV20-1 with TRBJ2-1; D is possibly TRBD1 or TRBD2 (5 bases each). V was shortened by 0 bases and J by 7 bases, with 13 bases between the two germline ends. Germline V gives CDR1 DFQATT, CDR2 SNEGSKA (reference sequence). The length of the CDR3 is 14 residues. The CDR3 reads CSARDRSGGNEQFF. CDR3 in DNA: TGCAGTGCTAGAGACCGGAGTGGGGGAAATGAGCAGTTCTTC.

The V call is TRBV29-1, the J call TRBJ1-3, with a possible D match to TRBD1 (5 bases). CDR1 SQVTM and CDR2 ANQGSEA come from the germline V gene. The V and J ends lost 4 bases and 0 bases respectively, with 13 bases between them. The CDR3 length is 15 residues. CDR3 nucleotide sequence: TGCAGCGTTGCCCGAGACAGCTACTCTGGAAACACCATATATTTT. It translates to CSVARDSYSGNTIYF.

This chain joins TRBV27 and TRBJ2-7; TRBD2 aligns across 11 bases. The V gene's germline CDR1 is MNHEY and CDR2 SMNVEV (reference sequence). V was clipped by 6 bases and J by 6 bases; unmatched bases: 22. The CDR3 has 19 residues. DNA for the CDR3: TGTGCCAGCAGCCCAACGACAGGGCCGCAACTAGCGGGAGCGGTCGAGCAGTACTTC. It codes for CASSPTTGPQLAGAVEQYF.

The chain uses TRBV20-1 and TRBJ2-7; 15 bases map to TRBD2. The CDR3 extends over 14 amino acids. V shed 5 bases and J 7 bases; nucleotides not matched to a gene: 6. Germline lookup yields CDR1 DFQATT and CDR2 SNEGSKA (reference sequence). Here the CDR3 DNA reads TGCAGTGCTGCTGGACTAGCGGGAGGGTGGGAGCAGTACTTC. Encoded protein: CSAAGLAGGWEQYF.

The CDR3, as DNA: TGTGCCAGCAGCTCAAAGCTACCGGAGGACAGGGATGAGCAGTACTTC. Protein: CASSSKLPEDRDEQYF. The chain joins TRBV11-2 to TRBJ2-5; 8 bases agree with TRBD1. J gave up 11 bases and V 4 bases, and 18 bases lay outside the gene matches. CDR1 SGHAT and CDR2 FQNNGV come from the germline V gene. This CDR3 comprises 16 residues.